A selection of T cell receptor beta chains follows, all from one sample in a study of PD-1 blockade in classical Hodgkin lymphoma. Assay: immunoSEQ multiplex PCR; the TCRdb copy retains only in-frame clones and omits some. The table has about 58,000 clones, 88% seen once. The specimen comprised peripheral blood mononuclear cells (PBMCs), sampled before the second cycle of nivolumab. The receptors stem from a human donor with classical Hodgkin lymphoma. The CDR3 runs from the conserved cysteine through the conserved F or W. Each record gives: V gene, CDR3 length, J gene, clone size, D gene, CDR3 DNA, CDR3 protein. A D gene is named only where the DNA matches it firmly. The size entry is marked missing in some rows and otherwise reads once, few, many or a size class.

V: TRBV5-4; length: 14; J: TRBJ2-3; size: -; D: -; DNA: TGTGCCAGCAGCTTGGATACGGAAGGGGATACGCAGTATTTT; CDR3: CASSLDTEGDTQYF
V: TRBV27; length: 17; J: TRBJ2-7; size: -; D: -; DNA: TGTGCCAGCAGTCCACTATTAGGACAGTTAGGCTCCTACGAGCAGTACTTC; CDR3: CASSPLLGQLGSYEQYF
V: TRBV7-8; length: 12; J: TRBJ2-2; size: -; D: -; DNA: TGTGCCAGCAGCCTAGGGGCCGGGGAGCTGTTTTTT; CDR3: CASSLGAGELFF
V: TRBV5-1; length: 15; J: TRBJ2-5; size: once; D: TRBD2; DNA: TGCGCCAGCACCCGGATCACTAGCGGTCAAGAGACCCAGTACTTC; CDR3: CASTRITSGQETQYF
V: TRBV5-1; length: 15; J: TRBJ1-4; size: -; D: -; DNA: TGCGCCAGCAGCCCGCTGACAAACGCTAATGAAAAACTGTTTTTT; CDR3: CASSPLTNANEKLFF
V: TRBV6-6; length: 14; J: TRBJ2-7; size: few; D: TRBD1; DNA: TGTGCCAGCAGTTACTGGGGACAGGCCTACGAGCAGTACTTC; CDR3: CASSYWGQAYEQYF
V: TRBV7-6; length: 13; J: TRBJ2-7; size: -; D: -; DNA: TGTGCCAGCAGCTACTCGAGGTCTGGCGAGCAGTACTTC; CDR3: CASSYSRSGEQYF
V: TRBV6-6; length: 13; J: TRBJ2-7; size: -; D: -; DNA: TGTGCCAGCATGAAGGCCCACGGCTACGAGCAGTACTTC; CDR3: CASMKAHGYEQYF
V: TRBV15; length: 14; J: TRBJ1-2; size: -; D: -; DNA: TGTGCCACCAGCAGAGATCGTGGGCTCTATGGCTACACCTTC; CDR3: CATSRDRGLYGYTF
V: TRBV27; length: 12; J: TRBJ2-3; size: -; D: -; DNA: TGTGCCAGCAGGACGGGCACAGATACGCAGTATTTT; CDR3: CASRTGTDTQYF